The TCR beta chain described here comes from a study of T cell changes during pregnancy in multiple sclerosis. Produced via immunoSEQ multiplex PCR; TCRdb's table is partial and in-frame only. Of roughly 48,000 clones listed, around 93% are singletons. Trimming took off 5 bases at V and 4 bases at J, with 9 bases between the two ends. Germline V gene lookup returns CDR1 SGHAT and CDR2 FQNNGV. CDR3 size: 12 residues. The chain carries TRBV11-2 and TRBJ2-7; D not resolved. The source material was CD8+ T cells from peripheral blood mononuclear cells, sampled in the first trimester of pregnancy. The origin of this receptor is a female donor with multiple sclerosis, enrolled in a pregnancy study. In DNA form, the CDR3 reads TGTGCCAGCAGCCCTAATCCGTACGAGCAGTACTTC. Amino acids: CASSPNPYEQYF.